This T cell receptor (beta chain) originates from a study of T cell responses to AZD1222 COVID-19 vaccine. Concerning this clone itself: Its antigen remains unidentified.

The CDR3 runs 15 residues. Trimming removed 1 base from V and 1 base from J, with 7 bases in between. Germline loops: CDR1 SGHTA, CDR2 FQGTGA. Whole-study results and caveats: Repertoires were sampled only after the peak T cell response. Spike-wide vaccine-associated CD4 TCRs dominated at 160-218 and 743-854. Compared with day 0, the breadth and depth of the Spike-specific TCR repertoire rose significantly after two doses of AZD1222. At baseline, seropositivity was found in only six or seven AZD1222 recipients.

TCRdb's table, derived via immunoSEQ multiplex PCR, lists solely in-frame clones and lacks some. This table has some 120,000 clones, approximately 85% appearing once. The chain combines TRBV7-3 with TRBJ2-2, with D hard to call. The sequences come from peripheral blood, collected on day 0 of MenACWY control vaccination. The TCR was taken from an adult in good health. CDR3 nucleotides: TGTGCCAGCAGCTTAATTGCTGGGAACACCGGGGAGCTGTTTTTT. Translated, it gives CASSLIAGNTGELFF.